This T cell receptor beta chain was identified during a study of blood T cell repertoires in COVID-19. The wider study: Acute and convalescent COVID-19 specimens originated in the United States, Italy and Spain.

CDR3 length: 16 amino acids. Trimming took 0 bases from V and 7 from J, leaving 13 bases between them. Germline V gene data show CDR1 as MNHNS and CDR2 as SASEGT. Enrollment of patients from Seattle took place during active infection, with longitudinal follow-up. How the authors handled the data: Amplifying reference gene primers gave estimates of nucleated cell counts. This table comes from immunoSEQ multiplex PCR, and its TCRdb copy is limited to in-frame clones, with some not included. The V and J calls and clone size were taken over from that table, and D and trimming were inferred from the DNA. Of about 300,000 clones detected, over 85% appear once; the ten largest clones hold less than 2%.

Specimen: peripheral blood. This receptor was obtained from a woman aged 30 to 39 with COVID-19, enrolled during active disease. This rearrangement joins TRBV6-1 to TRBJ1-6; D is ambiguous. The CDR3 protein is CASSEARVALNSPLHF. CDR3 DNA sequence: TGTGCCAGCAGTGAAGCGCGGGTCGCTTTAAATTCACCCCTCCACTTT.